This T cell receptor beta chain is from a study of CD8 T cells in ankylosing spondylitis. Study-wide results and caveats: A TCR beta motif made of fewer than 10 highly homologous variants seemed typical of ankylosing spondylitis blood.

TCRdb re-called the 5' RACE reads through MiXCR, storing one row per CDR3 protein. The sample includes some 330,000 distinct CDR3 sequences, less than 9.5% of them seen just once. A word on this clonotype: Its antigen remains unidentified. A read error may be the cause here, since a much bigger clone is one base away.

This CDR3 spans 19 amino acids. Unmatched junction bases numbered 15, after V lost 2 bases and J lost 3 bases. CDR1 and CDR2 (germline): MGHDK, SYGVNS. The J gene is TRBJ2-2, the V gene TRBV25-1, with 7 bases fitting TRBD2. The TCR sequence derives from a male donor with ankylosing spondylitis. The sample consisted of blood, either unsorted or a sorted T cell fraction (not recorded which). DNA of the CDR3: TGTGCCAGCAGTGAAATCCAAAACCGGGGGGAGATGTACACCGGGGAGCTGTTTTTT. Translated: CASSEIQNRGEMYTGELFF. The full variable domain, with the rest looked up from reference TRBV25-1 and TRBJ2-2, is EADIYQTPRYLVIGTGKKITLECSQTMGHDKMYWYQQDPGMELHLIHYSYGVNSTEKGDLSSESTVSRIRTEHFPLTLESARPSHTSQYLCASSEIQNRGEMYTGELFFGEGSRLTVL.